This passage covers 29 T cell receptor beta chains from one sample sequenced in a study of beta chain features in type 1 diabetes. Reverse transcribing all isolated RNA meant expressed TCRB transcripts were sequenced. Using immunoSEQ multiplex PCR, the repertoire was profiled, and TCRdb retains in-frame clones only, with some absent. The repertoire holds some 900,000 clones, roughly a sixth seen once, with around 0.02% in the top ten. The sequenced material came from naive CD4+ T cells from blood. The source of these receptors is a woman between 18 and 29 years old in good health.

The rearrangement uses TRBV4-2 and TRBJ2-5, with D tentatively TRBD2 (5 bases). The V end lost 0 bases, the J end lost 4 bases, and 6 bases lay between the germline ends. Germline lookup yields CDR1 LGHNA and CDR2 YNFKEQ. The CDR3 is 13 amino acids. The CDR3 region is CASSQDRGETQYF. The CDR3 bases are TGTGCCAGCAGCCAAGACCGGGGAGAGACCCAGTACTTC.

This clone turned up a few times. The chain joins TRBV7-9 to TRBJ2-1, with D perhaps TRBD1 (6 bases). V gave up 3 bases and J gave up 4 bases, with 16 bases separating them. CDR1 is SEHNR and CDR2 is FQNEAQ in the germline V gene (reference sequence). This CDR3 comprises 16 residues. CDR3 nucleotides: TGTGCCAGCAGCTTGGCCGGGACACCCCTATACAATGAGCAGTTCTTC. It codes for CASSLAGTPLYNEQFF.

This clone has a handful of counts. The chain links TRBV4-1 to TRBJ1-4; D remains ambiguous. The CDR3 has 13 amino acids. V lost 1 base and J lost 16, with 16 bases in between. Germline V gene lookup returns CDR1 MGHRA and CDR2 YSYEKL. The CDR3 DNA reads as TGCGCCAGCAGCCAAGCCGTGGGCGAGCGGACGTTTTTT. As protein: CASSQAVGERTFF.

In regard to this clone: An end of the junction differs from the germline gene, which may be a read error. Other DNA sequences of this sample code for an identical CDR3. The V call is TRBV2, the J call TRBJ1-2; D is undetermined. This CDR3 has 12 residues. CDR1 is SNHLY, CDR2 FYNNEI, per germline. Here the CDR3 DNA reads TGTGCCAGCAGCGAAGATGGGTATGGCTACACCTTC. Encoded protein: CASSEDGYGYTF.

This clone was found a few times. The DNA for the CDR3 is TGCGCCAGCAGCTTGGGACTAGCGGGAGGTGACGAGCAGTACTTC. This gives the protein CASSLGLAGGDEQYF. The rearrangement joins TRBV5-1 to TRBJ2-7; 13 positions match TRBD2. The junction had 2 bases not matched to a gene; V was cut back by 0 bases and J by 5 bases. The CDR3 has 15 residues. CDR1 SGHRS and CDR2 YFSETQ come from the germline V gene.

J is TRBJ2-1 and V is TRBV6-5, with 10 bases fitting TRBD2. CDR1 is MNHEY, CDR2 SVGAGI, per germline. The CDR3 runs 13 residues. Trimming cost V 5 bases and J 8 bases; bases outside gene matches: 3. The CDR3 DNA reads TGTGCCAGCAGTAGCGGGAGGGAGGATGAGCAGTTCTTC. This translates into CASSSGREDEQFF.

The genes are TRBV2 and TRBJ2-1, with TRBD2 identical over 12 bases. Per germline, CDR1 SNHLY and CDR2 FYNNEI. V trimming: 6 bases; J trimming: 0 bases; junction bases outside the gene matches: 3. This CDR3 has 16 amino acids. The DNA of the CDR3 is TGTGCCAGCAGGGAACTAGCGGGAGGCTCCTACAATGAGCAGTTCTTC. As protein: CASRELAGGSYNEQFF.

A few counts support this clone. This chain joins TRBV28 and TRBJ2-1; D is undetermined. The germline V gene encodes CDR1 MDHEN and CDR2 SYDVKM. Between the trimmed V and J ends, which lost 7 bases and 1 base, there was a span of 8 bases. The CDR3 has 13 amino acids. DNA for the CDR3: TGTGCCAGCACCAAAGGGTCCTACAATGAGCAGTTCTTC. This gives the protein CASTKGSYNEQFF.

This clone was seen more than once but under ten times. This chain uses TRBV6-5 with TRBJ2-1; 9 nucleotides agree with TRBD1. V was pared by 0 bases and J by 9 bases, with 9 bases of the junction left unmatched. Germline lookup yields CDR1 MNHEY and CDR2 SVGAGI. CDR3 length: 16 residues. This chain's CDR3 is CASSYSGTGSFGEQFF. The DNA for the CDR3 is TGTGCCAGCAGTTACTCAGGGACAGGGTCTTTCGGTGAGCAGTTCTTC.

V usage is TRBV25-1 and J usage is TRBJ2-2, with 10 bases fitting TRBD2. The V and J ends lost 1 base and 5 bases, in that order; junction bases with no gene match: 7. Germline CDR1 reads MGHDK; CDR2 reads SYGVNS. This CDR3 region has 17 residues. The CDR3: CASSELRTSGKTGELFF. The CDR3 DNA is TGTGCCAGCAGTGAATTAAGAACTAGCGGGAAAACCGGGGAGCTGTTTTTT.

The V and J genes are TRBV4-3 and TRBJ2-7; a possible D gene is TRBD2 (6 bases). The CDR3 is 19 amino acids. The germline CDR1 and CDR2 sequences are LGHNA and YSLEER. V was trimmed by 0 bases and J by 0 bases, leaving 21 bases between them. CDR3 sequence (DNA): TGCGCCAGCAGCCAAGATGCGGGAACCGGCCGGACGTACTCCTACGAGCAGTACTTC. Translation: CASSQDAGTGRTYSYEQYF.

The chain is built from TRBV6-1 and TRBJ2-1; D might be TRBD1 (6 bases). With 5 bases removed from V and 8 bases from J, the gap between germline ends came to 13 bases. Germline CDR1 reads MNHNS; CDR2 reads SASEGT. This CDR3 is built from 13 residues. The CDR3, as DNA: TGTGCCAGCAGTTCAACAGGGATCTATGAGCAGTTCTTC. Amino acids: CASSSTGIYEQFF.

The chain recombines TRBV27 with TRBJ2-5; 11 bases line up with TRBD1. The CDR3 is made up of 17 amino acids. Germline lookup yields CDR1 MNHEY and CDR2 SMNVEV (reference sequence). V was pared by 5 bases and J by 1 base, with 9 bases of the junction left unmatched. The chain's CDR3 is CASSNHGQGALQETQYF. The CDR3 DNA is TGTGCCAGCAGTAACCATGGACAGGGGGCCCTCCAAGAGACCCAGTACTTC.

This clone turned up a few times. The V gene is TRBV7-9, the J gene TRBJ2-5; no clear D. Between the trimmed V and J ends, which lost 3 bases and 1 base, there was a span of 12 bases. Germline CDR1 and CDR2: SEHNR and FQNEAQ (reference sequence). There are 15 residues in the CDR3. For the CDR3, the DNA is TGTGCCAGCAGCTTTAGGGAAACCCCCCAAGAGACCCAGTACTTC. Its protein product is CASSFRETPQETQYF.

Turning to this clone: This likely comes from a read error, as the CDR3 has no conserved phenylalanine or tryptophan at its end. The CDR3 coding sequence is TGTGCCAGCAGCTTTATAGGGGTGAACACTGAAGCTTTCCTT. Translated: CASSFIGVNTEAFL. The chain carries TRBV7-9 and TRBJ1-1, with D perhaps matching TRBD1 (5 bases). Deletions cut 3 bases from V and 0 bases from J, with 8 bases between. The CDR3 totals 14 residues. Germline V gives CDR1 SEHNR, CDR2 FQNEAQ (reference sequence).

This rearrangement joins TRBV11-2 to TRBJ2-3; 10 nucleotides align to TRBD2. This CDR3 has 16 residues. Germline V gene lookup returns CDR1 SGHAT and CDR2 FQNNGV. Trimming at V came to 5 bases and at J to 3 bases, leaving 8 bases not matched to a gene. CDR3 nucleotides: TGTGCCAGCAGCGTATTCCTAGCGGGAGCAACAGATACGCAGTATTTT. This encodes CASSVFLAGATDTQYF. Drawing the rest from reference TRBV11-2 and TRBJ2-3, the complete variable domain is EAGVAQSPRYKIIEKRQSVAFWCNPISGHATLYWYQQILGQGPKLLIQFQNNGVVDDSQLPKDRFSAERLKGVDSTLKIQPAKLEDSAVYLCASSVFLAGATDTQYFGPGTRLTVL.

With respect to this clone: The same CDR3 arises from other DNA sequences in this sample as well. The V gene is TRBV5-4, the J gene TRBJ2-1; the D gene is possibly TRBD1 (6 bases). CDR1 is SGHNT and CDR2 is YYREEE in the germline V gene (reference sequence). The CDR3 totals 16 residues. V lost 0 bases, J lost 2 bases, and 12 bases lay in between. In DNA, the CDR3 is TGTGCCAGCAGCTTGGGGGCAGGGGTGACCTACAATGAGCAGTTCTTC. It encodes CASSLGAGVTYNEQFF. Filled out from reference TRBV5-4 and TRBJ2-1, the complete variable domain reads ETGVTQSPTHLIKTRGQQVTLRCSSQSGHNTVSWYQQALGQGPQFIFQYYREEENGRGNFPPRFSGLQFPNYSSELNVNALELDDSALYLCASSLGAGVTYNEQFFGPGTRLTVL.

This chain connects TRBV7-8 to TRBJ2-5; D is perhaps TRBD1 (5 bases). From germline, CDR1 is SGHVS and CDR2 FQNEAQ. The CDR3 loop spans 13 amino acids. Deletions cut 2 bases from V and 2 bases from J, with 6 bases between. The CDR3 region is CASSLRQQETQYF. Written as DNA, the CDR3 is TGTGCCAGCAGCTTACGACAGCAAGAGACCCAGTACTTC.

The chain employs TRBV15 and TRBJ2-1; TRBD2 agrees at 13 bases. Germline V gene sequence: CDR1 LNHNV, CDR2 YYDKDF (reference sequence). The J segment lost 0 bases and the V segment lost 0 bases, leaving 14 bases of the junction unmatched. This CDR3 has 22 residues. CDR3 in DNA: TGTGCCACCAGCAGAGATCGGTTAGGACTAGCGGGAGCCTCCCGCTCCTACAATGAGCAGTTCTTC. Translating it yields CATSRDRLGLAGASRSYNEQFF.

This clone turned up a few times. This chain uses TRBV4-3 with TRBJ2-1; TRBD1 agrees at 8 bases. Losses at the gene ends were 3 bases for V and 0 bases for J; bases not matched to a gene: 7. This CDR3 is 17 amino acids long. Germline values: CDR1 LGHNA, CDR2 YSLEER. The CDR3 sequence: CASSQGRGRNSYNEQFF. The CDR3 nucleotides are TGCGCCAGCAGCCAGGGCAGGGGGCGTAACTCCTACAATGAGCAGTTCTTC.

The chain links TRBV28 to TRBJ2-3; the D is unclear. V was shortened by 3 bases and J by 6 bases, with 4 bases between the two germline ends. CDR1 is MDHEN and CDR2 is SYDVKM in the germline V gene. The CDR3 is 11 residues long. The CDR3 loop is CASSFVDTQYF. The DNA of the CDR3 is TGTGCCAGCAGTTTCGTGGATACGCAGTATTTT.

This clone occurred a few times. The genes are TRBV11-1 and TRBJ2-1; D gene ambiguous. This CDR3 comprises 15 residues. V lost 4 bases, J lost 0 bases, and 10 bases lay in between. CDR1 and CDR2 from the germline V gene are SGHAT and FQDESV (reference sequence). The CDR3 region is CASSSRIHSYNEQFF. DNA of the CDR3: TGTGCCAGCAGCTCACGAATACACTCCTACAATGAGCAGTTCTTC.

This clone has a handful of counts. J is TRBJ2-1 and V is TRBV7-9; D ambiguous. V was trimmed by 5 bases and J by 5 bases, leaving 13 bases between them. The CDR3 extends over 14 amino acids. Germline CDR1 SEHNR, CDR2 FQNEAQ (reference sequence). CDR3 protein: CASSPAWVNNEQFF. The CDR3 DNA is TGTGCCAGCAGCCCAGCGTGGGTGAACAATGAGCAGTTCTTC.

A few counts support this clone. V usage is TRBV28 and J usage is TRBJ2-1, with no clear D. The V end was cut by 3 bases, the J end by 6 bases, with 6 bases between. There are 12 residues in the CDR3. From germline, CDR1 is MDHEN and CDR2 SYDVKM. The CDR3 loop is CASSFPLNEQFF. The DNA for the CDR3 is TGTGCCAGCAGTTTCCCCCTCAATGAGCAGTTCTTC.

This clone has just a few counts. V usage is TRBV5-6 and J usage is TRBJ2-2; 7 bases are a match to TRBD1. The CDR3 is 15 residues long. CDR1 is SGHDT and CDR2 is YYEEEE in the germline V gene. After removal of 1 base from V and 6 bases from J, the junction contained 6 bases not matched to a gene. The CDR3 loop is CASSLRGQAAGELFF. CDR3 nucleotide sequence: TGTGCCAGCAGCTTGAGGGGGCAGGCGGCCGGGGAGCTGTTTTTT.

This clone was picked up one time. The J gene is TRBJ2-7, the V gene TRBV5-1, with TRBD2 identical over 9 bases. CDR1 is SGHRS, CDR2 YFSETQ, per germline. The CDR3 is 17 amino acids. V lost 1 base to trimming and J lost 4 bases; unmatched junction nucleotides: 12. The CDR3 loop reads CASSLNWVAGVVYEQYF. The CDR3 DNA reads TGCGCCAGCAGCTTGAACTGGGTAGCGGGGGTTGTTTACGAGCAGTACTTC.

The genes are TRBV2 and TRBJ1-1, with D hard to call. This CDR3 has 13 amino acids. The V end lost 4 bases, the J end lost 1 base, and 7 bases lay between the germline ends. The germline V gene encodes CDR1 SNHLY and CDR2 FYNNEI. Here the CDR3 reads CASSVIGNTEAFF. The CDR3 DNA is TGTGCCAGCAGTGTCATTGGGAACACTGAAGCTTTCTTT.

The V call is TRBV4-3, the J call TRBJ2-7; D may be TRBD1 (7 bases). V was clipped by 1 base and J by 3 bases, with 13 bases between them. The germline V gene encodes CDR1 LGHNA and CDR2 YSLEER. The CDR3 is made up of 15 amino acids. The CDR3 bases are TGCGCCAGCAGCCAAGTCCAGGGGGGATTCTACGAGCAGTACTTC. This gives the protein CASSQVQGGFYEQYF.

The rearrangement joins TRBV11-2 to TRBJ2-3; weak D call: TRBD2 (7 bases). V was clipped by 0 bases and J by 8 bases, with 12 bases between them. This CDR3 has 14 residues. The germline V gene has CDR1 SGHAT and CDR2 FQNNGV. For the CDR3, the DNA is TGTGCCAGCAGCTTAGACGGGGGGCATGGTACGCAGTATTTT. This sequence encodes CASSLDGGHGTQYF.